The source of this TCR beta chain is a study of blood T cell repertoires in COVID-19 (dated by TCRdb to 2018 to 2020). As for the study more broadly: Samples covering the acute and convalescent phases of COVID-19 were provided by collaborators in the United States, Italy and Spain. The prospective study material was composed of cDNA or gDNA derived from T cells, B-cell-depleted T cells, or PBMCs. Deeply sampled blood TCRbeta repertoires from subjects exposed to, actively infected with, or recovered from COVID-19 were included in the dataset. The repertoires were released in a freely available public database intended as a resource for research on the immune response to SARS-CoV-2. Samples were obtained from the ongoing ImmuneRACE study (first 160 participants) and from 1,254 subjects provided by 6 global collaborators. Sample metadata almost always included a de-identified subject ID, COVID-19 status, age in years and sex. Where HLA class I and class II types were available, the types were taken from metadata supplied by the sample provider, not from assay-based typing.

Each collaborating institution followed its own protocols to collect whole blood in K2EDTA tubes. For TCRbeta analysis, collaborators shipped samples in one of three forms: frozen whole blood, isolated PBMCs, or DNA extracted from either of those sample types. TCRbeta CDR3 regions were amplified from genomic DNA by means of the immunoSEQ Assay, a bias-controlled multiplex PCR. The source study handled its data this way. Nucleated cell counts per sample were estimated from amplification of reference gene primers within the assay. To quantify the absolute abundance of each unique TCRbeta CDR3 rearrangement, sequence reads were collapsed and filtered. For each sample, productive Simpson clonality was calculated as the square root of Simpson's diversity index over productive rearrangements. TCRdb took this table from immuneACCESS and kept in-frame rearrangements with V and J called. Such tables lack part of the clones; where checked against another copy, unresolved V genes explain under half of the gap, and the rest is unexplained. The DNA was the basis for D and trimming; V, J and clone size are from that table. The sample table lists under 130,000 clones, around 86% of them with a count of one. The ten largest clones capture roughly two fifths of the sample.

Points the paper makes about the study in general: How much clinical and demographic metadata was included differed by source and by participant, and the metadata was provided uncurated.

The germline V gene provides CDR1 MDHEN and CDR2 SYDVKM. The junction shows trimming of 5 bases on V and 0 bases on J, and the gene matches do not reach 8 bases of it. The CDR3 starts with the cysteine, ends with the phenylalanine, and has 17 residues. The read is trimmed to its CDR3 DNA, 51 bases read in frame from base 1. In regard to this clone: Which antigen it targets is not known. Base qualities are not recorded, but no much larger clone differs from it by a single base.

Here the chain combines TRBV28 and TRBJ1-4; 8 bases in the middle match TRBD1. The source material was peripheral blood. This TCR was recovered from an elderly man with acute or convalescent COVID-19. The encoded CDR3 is CASSVSGGRSTNEKLFF. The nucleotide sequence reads TGTGCCAGCAGTGTGTCAGGGGGCAGATCAACTAATGAAAAACTGTTTTTT.